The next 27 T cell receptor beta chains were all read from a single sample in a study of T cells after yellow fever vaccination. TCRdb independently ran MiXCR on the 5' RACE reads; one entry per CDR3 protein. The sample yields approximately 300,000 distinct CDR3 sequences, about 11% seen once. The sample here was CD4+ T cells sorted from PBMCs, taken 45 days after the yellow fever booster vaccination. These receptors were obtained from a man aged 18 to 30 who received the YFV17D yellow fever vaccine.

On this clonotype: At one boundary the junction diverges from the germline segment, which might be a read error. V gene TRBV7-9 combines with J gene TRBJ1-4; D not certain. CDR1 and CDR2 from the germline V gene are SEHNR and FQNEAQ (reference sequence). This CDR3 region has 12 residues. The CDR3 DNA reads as TGTGCCATCGATGATCTTAATGAAAAACTTTTTTTT. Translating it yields CAIDDLNEKLFF.

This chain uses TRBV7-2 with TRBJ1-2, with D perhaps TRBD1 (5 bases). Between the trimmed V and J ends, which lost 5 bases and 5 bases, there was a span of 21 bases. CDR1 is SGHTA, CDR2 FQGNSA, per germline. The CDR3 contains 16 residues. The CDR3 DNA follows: TGTGCCAGCAGCCCGTTGGAGACTATTTCAGGGTATGGCTACACCTTC. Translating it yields CASSPLETISGYGYTF. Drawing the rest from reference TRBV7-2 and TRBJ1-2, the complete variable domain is GAGVSQSPSNKVTEKGKDVELRCDPISGHTALYWYRQSLGQGLEFLIYFQGNSAPDKSGLPSDRFSAERTGGSVSTLTIQRTQQEDSAVYLCASSPLETISGYGYTFGSGTRLTVV.

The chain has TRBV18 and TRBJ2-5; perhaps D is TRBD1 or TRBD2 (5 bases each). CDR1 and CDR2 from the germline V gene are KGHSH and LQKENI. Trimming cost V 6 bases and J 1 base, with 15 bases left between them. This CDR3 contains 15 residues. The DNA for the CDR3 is TGTGCCAGCTCCCGGGACGGAGGCCCCCAAGAGACCCAGTACTTC. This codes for CASSRDGGPQETQYF.

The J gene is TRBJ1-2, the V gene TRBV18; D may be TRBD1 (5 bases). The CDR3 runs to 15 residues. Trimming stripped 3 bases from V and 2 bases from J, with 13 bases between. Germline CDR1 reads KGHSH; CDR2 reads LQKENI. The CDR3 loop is CASSPSQDLNYGYTF. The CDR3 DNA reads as TGTGCCAGCTCACCGTCACAGGACCTAAACTATGGCTACACCTTC.

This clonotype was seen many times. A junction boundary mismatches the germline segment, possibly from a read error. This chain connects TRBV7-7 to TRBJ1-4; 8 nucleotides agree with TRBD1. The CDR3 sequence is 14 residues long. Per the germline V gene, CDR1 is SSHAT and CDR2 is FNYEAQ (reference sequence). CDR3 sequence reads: CASSATGAGEKLFF. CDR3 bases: TGTGCTAGCAGCGCGACAGGGGCGGGCGAAAAACTGTTTTTT.

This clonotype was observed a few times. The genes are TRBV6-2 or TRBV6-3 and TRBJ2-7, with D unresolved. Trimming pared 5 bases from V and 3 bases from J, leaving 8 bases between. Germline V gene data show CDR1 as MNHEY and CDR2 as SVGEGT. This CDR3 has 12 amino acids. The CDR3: CASSLTIYEQYF. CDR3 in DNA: TGTGCCAGCAGTCTAACCATCTACGAGCAGTACTTC.

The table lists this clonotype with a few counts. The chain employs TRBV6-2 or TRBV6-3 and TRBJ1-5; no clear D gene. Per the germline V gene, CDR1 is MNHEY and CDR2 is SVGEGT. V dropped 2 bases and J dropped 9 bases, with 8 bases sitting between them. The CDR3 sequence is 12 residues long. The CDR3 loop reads CASSYSNAPQHF. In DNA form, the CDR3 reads TGTGCCAGCAGTTACAGCAACGCGCCCCAGCATTTT.

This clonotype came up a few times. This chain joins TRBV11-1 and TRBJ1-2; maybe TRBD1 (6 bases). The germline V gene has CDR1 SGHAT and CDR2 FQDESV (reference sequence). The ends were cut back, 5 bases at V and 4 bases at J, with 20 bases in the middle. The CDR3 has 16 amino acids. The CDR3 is CASSQGMGLQPYGYTF. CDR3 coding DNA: TGTGCCAGCAGCCAGGGGATGGGCCTTCAGCCCTATGGCTACACCTTC.

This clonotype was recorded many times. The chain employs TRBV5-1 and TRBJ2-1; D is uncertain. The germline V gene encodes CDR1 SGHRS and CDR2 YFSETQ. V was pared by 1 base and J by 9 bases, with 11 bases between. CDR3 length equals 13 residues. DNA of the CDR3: TGCGCCAGCAGCTTGTGGACCAGTGGTGAGCAGTTCTTC. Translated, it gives CASSLWTSGEQFF.

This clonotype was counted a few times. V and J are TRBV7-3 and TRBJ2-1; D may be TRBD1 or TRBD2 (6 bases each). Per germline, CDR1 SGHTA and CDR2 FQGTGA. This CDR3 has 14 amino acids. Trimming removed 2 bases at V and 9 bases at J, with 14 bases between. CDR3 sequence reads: CASSLFGGPGEQFF. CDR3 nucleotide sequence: TGTGCCAGCAGCTTATTTGGGGGGCCAGGTGAGCAGTTCTTC.

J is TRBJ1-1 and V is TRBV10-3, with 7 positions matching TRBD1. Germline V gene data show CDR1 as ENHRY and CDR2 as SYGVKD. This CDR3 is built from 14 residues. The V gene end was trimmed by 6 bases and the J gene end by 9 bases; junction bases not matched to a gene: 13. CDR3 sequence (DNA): TGTGCCATCAGCCAACTTGACAGGGACGGCCAAGCTTTCTTT. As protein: CAISQLDRDGQAFF.

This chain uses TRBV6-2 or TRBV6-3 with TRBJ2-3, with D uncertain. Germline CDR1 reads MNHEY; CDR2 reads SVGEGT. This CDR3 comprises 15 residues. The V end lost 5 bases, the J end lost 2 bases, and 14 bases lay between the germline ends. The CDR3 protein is CASSNRLATTDTQYF. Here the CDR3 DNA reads TGTGCCAGCAGTAATCGGTTGGCCACCACAGATACGCAGTATTTT.

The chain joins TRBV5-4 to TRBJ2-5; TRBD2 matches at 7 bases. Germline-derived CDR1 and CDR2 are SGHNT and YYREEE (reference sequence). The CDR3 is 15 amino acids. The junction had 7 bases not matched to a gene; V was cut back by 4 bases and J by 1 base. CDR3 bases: TGTGCCAGCAGCGCCAAGCGGGGTACCCAAGAGACCCAGTACTTC. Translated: CASSAKRGTQETQYF.

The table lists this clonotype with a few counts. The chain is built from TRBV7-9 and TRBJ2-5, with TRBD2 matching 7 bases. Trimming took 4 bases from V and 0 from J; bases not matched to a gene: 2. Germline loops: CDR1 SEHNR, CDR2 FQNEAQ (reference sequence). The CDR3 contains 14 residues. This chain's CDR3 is CASSSRGYQETQYF. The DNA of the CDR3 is TGTGCCAGCAGCTCGCGGGGGTACCAAGAGACCCAGTACTTC. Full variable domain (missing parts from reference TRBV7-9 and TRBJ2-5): DTGVSQNPRHKITKRGQNVTFRCDPISEHNRLYWYRQTLGQGPEFLTYFQNEAQLEKSRLLSDRFSAERPKGSFSTLEIQRTEQGDSAMYLCASSSRGYQETQYFGPGTRLLVL.

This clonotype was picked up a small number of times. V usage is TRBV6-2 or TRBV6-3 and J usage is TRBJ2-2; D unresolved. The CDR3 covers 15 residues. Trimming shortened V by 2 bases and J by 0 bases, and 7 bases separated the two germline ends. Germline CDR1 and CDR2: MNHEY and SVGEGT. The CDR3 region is CASSYGLTNTGELFF. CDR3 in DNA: TGTGCCAGCAGTTACGGGCTGACGAACACCGGGGAGCTGTTTTTT.

The CDR3 spells CASSLISRGLSEQFF. The DNA for the CDR3 is TGTGCCAGCAGCTTAATATCCCGGGGGTTGAGTGAGCAGTTCTTC. The V gene is TRBV7-9, the J gene TRBJ2-1; TRBD2 is a possible D gene (6 bases). V was cut by 2 bases and J by 9 bases, with 17 bases left in between. In germline, CDR1 is SEHNR, CDR2 FQNEAQ (reference sequence). The CDR3 totals 15 residues.

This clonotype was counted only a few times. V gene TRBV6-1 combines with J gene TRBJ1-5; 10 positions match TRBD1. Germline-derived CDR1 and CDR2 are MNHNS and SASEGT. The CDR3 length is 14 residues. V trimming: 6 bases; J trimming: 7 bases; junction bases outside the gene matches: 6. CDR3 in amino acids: CASSVDRGRQPQHF. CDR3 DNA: TGTGCCAGCAGCGTCGACAGGGGGCGGCAGCCCCAGCATTTT.

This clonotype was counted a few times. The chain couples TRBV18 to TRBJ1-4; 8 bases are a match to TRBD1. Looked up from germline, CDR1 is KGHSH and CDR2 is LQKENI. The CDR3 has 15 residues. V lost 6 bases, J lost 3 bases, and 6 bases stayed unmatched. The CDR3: CASSRTGSPNEKLFF. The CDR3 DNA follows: TGTGCCAGCTCCCGGACAGGGAGTCCTAATGAAAAACTGTTTTTT. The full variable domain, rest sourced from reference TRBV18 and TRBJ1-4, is NAGVMQNPRHLVRRRGQEARLRCSPMKGHSHVYWYRQLPEEGLKFMVYLQKENIIDESGMPKERFSAEFPKEGPSILRIQQVVRGDSAAYFCASSRTGSPNEKLFFGSGTQLSVL.

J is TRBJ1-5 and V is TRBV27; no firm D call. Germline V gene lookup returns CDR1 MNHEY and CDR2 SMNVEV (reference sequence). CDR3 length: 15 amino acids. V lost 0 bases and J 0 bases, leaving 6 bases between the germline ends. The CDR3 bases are TGTGCCAGCAGTTTATCTTTTAATAGCAATCAGCCCCAGCATTTT. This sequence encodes CASSLSFNSNQPQHF.

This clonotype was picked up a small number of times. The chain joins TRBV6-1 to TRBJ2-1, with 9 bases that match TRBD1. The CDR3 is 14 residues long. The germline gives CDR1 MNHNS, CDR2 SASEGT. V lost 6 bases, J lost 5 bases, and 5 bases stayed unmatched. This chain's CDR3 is CASRRQGGDNEQFF. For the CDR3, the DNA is TGTGCCAGCAGACGACAGGGGGGGGACAATGAGCAGTTCTTC.

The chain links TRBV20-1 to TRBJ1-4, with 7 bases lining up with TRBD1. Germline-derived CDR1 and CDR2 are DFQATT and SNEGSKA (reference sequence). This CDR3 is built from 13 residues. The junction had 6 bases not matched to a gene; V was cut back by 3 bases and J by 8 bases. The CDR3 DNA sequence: TGCAGTGCTAGGACAGGGAGAGGAGAAAAACTGTTTTTT. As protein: CSARTGRGEKLFF.

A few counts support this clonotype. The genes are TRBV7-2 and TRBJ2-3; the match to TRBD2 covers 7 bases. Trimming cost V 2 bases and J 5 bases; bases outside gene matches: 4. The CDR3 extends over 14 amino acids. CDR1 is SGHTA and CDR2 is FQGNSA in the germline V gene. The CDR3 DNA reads TGTGCCAGCAGCTTAAGACGGGGGGTAGATACGCAGTATTTT. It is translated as CASSLRRGVDTQYF.

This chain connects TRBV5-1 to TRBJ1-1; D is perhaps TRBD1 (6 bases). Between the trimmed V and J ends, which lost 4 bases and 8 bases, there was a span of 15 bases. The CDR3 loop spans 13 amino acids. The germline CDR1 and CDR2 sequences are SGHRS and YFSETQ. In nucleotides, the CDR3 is TGCGCCAGCAGCACCGACGGGCAGGGGGAAGCTTTCTTT. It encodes CASSTDGQGEAFF.

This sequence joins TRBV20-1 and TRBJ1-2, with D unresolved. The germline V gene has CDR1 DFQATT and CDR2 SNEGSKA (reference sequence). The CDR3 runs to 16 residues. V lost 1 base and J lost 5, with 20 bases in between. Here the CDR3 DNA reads TGCAGTGCTAGAGTCCCCCCCGGGGATGGGAAATATGGCTACACCTTC. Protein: CSARVPPGDGKYGYTF.

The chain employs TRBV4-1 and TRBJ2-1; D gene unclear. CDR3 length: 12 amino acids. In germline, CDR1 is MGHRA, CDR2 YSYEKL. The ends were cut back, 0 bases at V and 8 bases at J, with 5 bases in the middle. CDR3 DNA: TGCGCCAGCAGCCAAGAGGGCGATGAGCAGTTCTTC. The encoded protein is CASSQEGDEQFF.

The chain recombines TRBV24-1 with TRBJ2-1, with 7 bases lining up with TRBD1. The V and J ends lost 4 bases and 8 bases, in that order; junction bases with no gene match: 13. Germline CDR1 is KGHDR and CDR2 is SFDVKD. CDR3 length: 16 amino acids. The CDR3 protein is CATSDHTKTGIHEQFF. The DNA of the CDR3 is TGTGCCACCAGTGACCACACGAAGACAGGGATCCATGAGCAGTTCTTC.

The CDR3 loop is CASGFGGYTDTQYF. The CDR3, as DNA: TGTGCTAGTGGTTTCGGGGGTTACACAGATACGCAGTATTTT. This chain uses TRBV12-5 with TRBJ2-3; D is perhaps TRBD2 (6 bases). The CDR3 contains 14 residues. Germline V gene sequence: CDR1 LGHNT, CDR2 FRNRAP. V was shortened by 3 bases and J by 2 bases, with 9 bases between the two germline ends.